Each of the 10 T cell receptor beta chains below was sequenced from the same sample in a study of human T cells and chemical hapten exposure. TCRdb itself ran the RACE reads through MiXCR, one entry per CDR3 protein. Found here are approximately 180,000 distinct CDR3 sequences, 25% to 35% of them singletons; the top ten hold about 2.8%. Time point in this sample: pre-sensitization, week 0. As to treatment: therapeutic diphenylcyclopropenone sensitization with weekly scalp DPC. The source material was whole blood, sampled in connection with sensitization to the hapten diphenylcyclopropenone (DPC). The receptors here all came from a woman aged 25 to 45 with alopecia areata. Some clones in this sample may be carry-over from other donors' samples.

Here the CDR3 reads CASSQSGAPYEQYF. In DNA form, the CDR3 reads TGTGCCAGCAGCCAATCGGGCGCCCCCTACGAGCAGTACTTC. This chain joins TRBV7-9 and TRBJ2-7; D unresolved. The V gene's germline CDR1 is SEHNR and CDR2 FQNEAQ (reference sequence). The V end lost 5 bases, the J end lost 2 bases, and 13 bases lay between the germline ends. There are 14 residues in the CDR3.

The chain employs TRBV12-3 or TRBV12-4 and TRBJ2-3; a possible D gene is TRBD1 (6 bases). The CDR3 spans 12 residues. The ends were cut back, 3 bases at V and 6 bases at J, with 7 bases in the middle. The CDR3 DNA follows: TGTGCCAGCAGTTTCCAGGGGGATACGCAGTATTTT. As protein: CASSFQGDTQYF.

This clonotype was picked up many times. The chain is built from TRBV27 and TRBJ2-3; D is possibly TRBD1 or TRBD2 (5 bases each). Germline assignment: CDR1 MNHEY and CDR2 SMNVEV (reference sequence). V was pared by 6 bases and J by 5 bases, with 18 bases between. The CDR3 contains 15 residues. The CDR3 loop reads CASRTGGPVEDTQYF. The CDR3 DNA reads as TGTGCCAGCAGAACTGGGGGTCCCGTCGAAGATACGCAGTATTTT.

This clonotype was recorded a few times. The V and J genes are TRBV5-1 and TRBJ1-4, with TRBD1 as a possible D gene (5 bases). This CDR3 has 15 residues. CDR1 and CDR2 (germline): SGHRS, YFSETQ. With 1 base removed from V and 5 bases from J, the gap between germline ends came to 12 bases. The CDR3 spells CASSLRGGENEKLFF. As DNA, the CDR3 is TGCGCCAGCAGCTTGCGGGGCGGCGAAAATGAAAAACTGTTTTTT.

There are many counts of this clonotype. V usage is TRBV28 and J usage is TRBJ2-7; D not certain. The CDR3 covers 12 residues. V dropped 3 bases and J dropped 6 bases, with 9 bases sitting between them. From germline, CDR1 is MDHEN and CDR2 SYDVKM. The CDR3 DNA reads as TGTGCCAGCAGTTTTTCTACGAGCGAGCAGTACTTC. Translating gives CASSFSTSEQYF.

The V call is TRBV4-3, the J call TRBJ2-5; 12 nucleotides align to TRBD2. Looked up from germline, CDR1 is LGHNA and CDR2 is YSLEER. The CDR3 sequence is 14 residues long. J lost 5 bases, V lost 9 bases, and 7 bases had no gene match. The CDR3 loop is CARRLAGEGETQYF. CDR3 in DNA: TGCGCCAGGAGACTAGCGGGAGAAGGGGAGACCCAGTACTTC.

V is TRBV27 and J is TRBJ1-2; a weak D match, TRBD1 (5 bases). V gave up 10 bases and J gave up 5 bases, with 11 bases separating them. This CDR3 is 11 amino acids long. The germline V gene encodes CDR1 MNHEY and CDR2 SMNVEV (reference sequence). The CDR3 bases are TGTGCCACCAGGGAAGCGTATGGCTACACCTTC. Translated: CATREAYGYTF.

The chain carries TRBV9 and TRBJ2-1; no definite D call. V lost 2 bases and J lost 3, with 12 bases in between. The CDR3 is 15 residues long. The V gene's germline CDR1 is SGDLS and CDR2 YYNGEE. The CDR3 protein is CASSVSSSSYNEQFF. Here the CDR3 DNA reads TGTGCCAGCAGCGTTAGTAGCAGTAGCTACAATGAGCAGTTCTTC. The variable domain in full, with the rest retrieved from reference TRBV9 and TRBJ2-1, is DSGVTQTPKHLITATGQRVTLRCSPRSGDLSVYWYQQSLDQGLQFLIQYYNGEERAKGNILERFSAQQFPDLHSELNLSSLELGDSALYFCASSVSSSSYNEQFFGPGTRLTVL.

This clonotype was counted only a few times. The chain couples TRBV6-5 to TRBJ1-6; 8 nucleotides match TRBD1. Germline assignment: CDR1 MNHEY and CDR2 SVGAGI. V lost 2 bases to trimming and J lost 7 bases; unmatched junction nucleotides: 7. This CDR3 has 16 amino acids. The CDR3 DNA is TGTGCCAGCAGTTACATAGGGACAGGACAAAATTCACCCCTCCACTTT. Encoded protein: CASSYIGTGQNSPLHF.

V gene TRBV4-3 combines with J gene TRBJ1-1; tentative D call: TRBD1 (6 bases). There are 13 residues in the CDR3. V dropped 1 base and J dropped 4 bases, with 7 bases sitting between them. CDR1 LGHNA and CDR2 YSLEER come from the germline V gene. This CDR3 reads CASSQGRGTEAFF. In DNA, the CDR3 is TGCGCCAGCAGCCAAGGCAGGGGCACTGAAGCTTTCTTT.